This is a list of T cell receptor beta chains from one sample in a study of molecular identifiers for immune sequencing clone quantification. TCRdb itself ran the PCR reads through MiXCR, one entry per CDR3 protein. This sample has about 640,000 distinct CDR3 sequences; roughly 21% occur once, and the top ten carry 0.85% to 0.9%. Sequencing used naive CD8+ T cells from blood, with Jurkat cell RNA spiked in. The source of these receptors is a human donor in good health. Some libraries in this study had Jurkat cell RNA spiked in. Both conserved end residues are part of each CDR3. A D gene is named only where the DNA matches it firmly. For some rows the clone size is stated as once, few or many, or as a class when expanded; others skip it.

-	many	TRBJ1-1	TRBV4-3	CASSQEGPTGITEAFF	TGCGCCAGCAGCCAAGAGGGCCCTACCGGTATTACTGAAGCTTTCTTT
-	-	TRBJ2-1	TRBV11-3	CASSLDQGVYNEQFF	TGTGCCAGCAGCTTAGATCAAGGGGTTTACAATGAGCAGTTCTTC
-	many	TRBJ1-6	TRBV13	CASSPDPQGFGSPLHF	TGTGCCAGCAGCCCGGACCCGCAGGGGTTCGGTTCACCCCTCCACTTT
TRBD2	-	TRBJ2-3	TRBV6-2/TRBV6-3	CASSYRLAGSQLSTDTQYF	TGTGCCAGCAGTTACCGACTAGCGGGGTCACAACTCAGCACAGATACGCAGTATTTT
-	many	TRBJ1-6	TRBV20-1	CSARVDSSSYNSPLHF	TGCAGTGCTAGAGTGGACAGTAGCTCCTATAATTCACCCCTCCACTTT
-	many	TRBJ2-7	TRBV6-6	CASSYQQRGGYEQYF	TGTGCCAGCAGTTACCAACAGCGAGGGGGCTACGAGCAGTACTTC
-	-	TRBJ2-1	TRBV6-5	CASSYSAWTAHNEQFF	TGTGCCAGCAGTTACTCGGCTTGGACAGCTCACAATGAGCAGTTCTTC
-	many	TRBJ2-7	TRBV21-1	CASSLKLAGLHYEQYF	TGTGCCAGCAGCTTAAAACTAGCGGGCCTCCACTACGAGCAGTACTTC
-	-	TRBJ2-6	TRBV28	CASSLGAGDGSGANVLTF	TGTGCCAGCAGCCTGGGGGCAGGGGATGGGTCTGGGGCCAACGTCCTGACTTTC
-	many	TRBJ2-5	TRBV27	CASSLLGSETQYF	TGTGCCAGCAGTTTACTGGGGTCCGAGACCCAGTACTTC
-	many	TRBJ2-7	TRBV6-1	CASSFYQGSTYEQYF	TGTGCCAGCAGTTTCTACCAGGGGTCAACCTACGAGCAGTACTTC
TRBD1	few	TRBJ2-7	TRBV4-1	CASSLRTGGKYEQYF	TGCGCCAGCAGCCTCCGGACAGGGGGAAAATACGAGCAGTACTTC
-	many	TRBJ2-4	TRBV12-3/TRBV12-4	CASSLALGGWSKNIQYF	TGTGCCAGCAGTTTAGCGTTAGGGGGGTGGTCCAAAAACATTCAGTACTTC
TRBD1	many	TRBJ1-1	TRBV5-4	CASSARQGLDTEAFF	TGTGCCAGCAGCGCTCGACAGGGATTGGACACTGAAGCTTTCTTT
TRBD2	-	TRBJ2-1	TRBV27	CASSFPGGGDEQFF	TGTGCCAGCAGTTTTCCGGGGGGAGGGGATGAGCAGTTCTTC
-	-	TRBJ2-5	TRBV7-9	CASRPRGGEIAPQETRYF	TGTGCCAGCAGACCCCGAGGAGGGGAGATCGCCCCTCAAGAGACCCGGTACTTC
TRBD1	many	TRBJ2-7	TRBV30	CAWSPGTGGEQYF	TGTGCCTGGAGTCCTGGGACAGGGGGCGAGCAGTACTTC
-	many	TRBJ1-1	TRBV5-1	CASSPPMGQSEAFF	TGCGCCAGCAGCCCACCAATGGGCCAGAGCGAAGCTTTCTTT
TRBD2	-	TRBJ2-3	TRBV19	CASSMVPPGLAGAADTQYF	TGTGCCAGTAGTATGGTTCCCCCGGGTCTAGCGGGGGCTGCAGATACGCAGTATTTT
-	-	TRBJ1-6	TRBV19	CASSRDPGRFDGSPLHF	TGTGCCAGTAGTAGGGACCCTGGGAGATTCGATGGCTCACCCCTCCACTTT
-	-	TRBJ2-4	TRBV10-2	CASSELGFLAKNIQYF	TGCGCCAGCAGTGAGTTGGGGTTTCTAGCCAAAAACATTCAGTACTTC
TRBD2	many	TRBJ2-2	TRBV18	CASSPLFTISGRTNTGELFF	TGTGCCAGCTCACCACTCTTTACGATTAGCGGGAGGACGAACACCGGGGAGCTGTTTTTT
-	few	TRBJ1-2	TRBV19	CASSIRVGGLDGYTF	TGTGCCAGTAGTATTCGCGTGGGGGGTTTGGATGGCTACACCTTC
-	few	TRBJ2-1	TRBV24-1	CATSDSELQGNEQFF	TGTGCCACCAGTGATTCTGAACTTCAGGGAAATGAGCAGTTCTTC
-	many	TRBJ2-5	TRBV13	CASSLARPMETQYF	TGTGCCAGCAGCTTGGCCAGGCCAATGGAGACCCAGTACTTC
-	few	TRBJ2-5	TRBV2	CASSDDLAGTQETQYF	TGTGCCAGCAGTGATGACTTGGCGGGGACCCAAGAGACCCAGTACTTC
TRBD1	-	TRBJ1-5	TRBV7-9	CASSHGQGAGQPQHF	TGTGCCAGCAGCCATGGACAGGGGGCCGGTCAGCCCCAGCATTTT
-	-	TRBJ2-1	TRBV5-1	CASSLGRTNTLYNEQFF	TGCGCCAGCAGCTTGGGGAGGACTAACACCCTATACAATGAGCAGTTCTTC
-	many	TRBJ2-7	TRBV4-3	CASSHQATAHYEQYF	TGCGCCAGCAGCCACCAGGCCACCGCGCACTACGAGCAGTACTTC
-	many	TRBJ1-1	TRBV27	CASRPSIDTEAFF	TGTGCCAGCCGCCCTTCGATAGACACTGAAGCTTTCTTT
-	many	TRBJ2-7	TRBV29-1	CSVTQGTYEQYF	TGCAGCGTGACGCAAGGGACTTACGAGCAGTACTTC
-	-	TRBJ1-5	TRBV19	CASSMGGGGAYQPQHF	TGTGCCAGTAGTATGGGAGGCGGGGGGGCTTACCAGCCCCAGCATTTT
-	few	TRBJ2-5	TRBV27	CASSPGGVTQYF	TGTGCCAGCAGTCCCGGCGGTGTGACCCAGTACTTC
-	many	TRBJ2-7	TRBV7-2	CASSETSVEQYF	TGTGCCAGCAGCGAGACCTCTGTCGAGCAGTACTTC
-	many	TRBJ1-3	TRBV28	CASSFRGSGNTIYF	TGTGCCAGCAGTTTTAGGGGATCTGGAAACACCATATATTTT
-	many	TRBJ2-1	TRBV2	CASSVWGYNEQFF	TGTGCCAGCAGTGTTTGGGGTTACAATGAGCAGTTCTTC
-	many	TRBJ2-4	TRBV21-1	CASSKVRGAKNIQYF	TGTGCCAGCAGCAAGGTTCGTGGAGCCAAAAACATTCAGTACTTC
TRBD2	few	TRBJ2-5	TRBV9	CASSVGSGGASETQYF	TGTGCCAGCAGCGTAGGGAGCGGGGGGGCCTCGGAGACCCAGTACTTC
-	few	TRBJ1-1	TRBV14	CASSQGWSPMNTEAFF	TGTGCCAGCAGCCAAGGTTGGTCTCCAATGAACACTGAAGCTTTCTTT
-	many	TRBJ2-7	TRBV18	CASSPGRGSSYEQYF	TGTGCCAGCTCACCAGGTCGGGGTAGCTCCTACGAGCAGTACTTC
TRBD1	many	TRBJ2-1	TRBV11-2	CASSSGQVYNEQFF	TGTGCCAGCAGCTCGGGACAGGTATACAATGAGCAGTTCTTC
TRBD1	many	TRBJ1-1	TRBV4-3	CASSQGTGGWTEAFF	TGCGCCAGCAGCCAAGGGACAGGGGGTTGGACTGAAGCTTTCTTT
-	few	TRBJ2-2	TRBV5-1	CASKEATGELFF	TGCGCCAGCAAGGAGGCCACCGGGGAGCTGTTTTTT
TRBD2	many	TRBJ2-7	TRBV25-1	CASSEYSSGGGEQYF	TGTGCCAGCAGTGAATATAGTAGCGGGGGAGGAGAGCAGTACTTC
TRBD2	few	TRBJ2-1	TRBV6-2/TRBV6-3	CASILSGLAGGLPTNEQFF	TGTGCCAGCATCCTAAGTGGGCTAGCGGGGGGCCTACCTACCAATGAGCAGTTCTTC
TRBD2	few	TRBJ2-4	TRBV4-3	CASSQDSRGGHGKYF	TGCGCCAGCAGCCAAGATTCGAGGGGAGGGCACGGGAAGTACTTC
-	-	TRBJ2-1	TRBV5-6	CASSTEGGLSVIEQFF	TGTGCCAGCAGCACGGAAGGCGGACTCTCAGTGATTGAGCAGTTCTTC
TRBD1	many	TRBJ2-5	TRBV6-5	CASSSPLRTGQETQYF	TGTGCCAGCAGTTCTCCCCTGAGGACAGGACAAGAGACCCAGTACTTC
-	many	TRBJ1-6	TRBV4-1	CASSRTEGSGYNSPLHF	TGCGCCAGCAGCCGCACGGAGGGGTCAGGGTATAATTCACCCCTCCACTTT
TRBD1	many	TRBJ1-1	TRBV7-8	CASSRAAGGHTEAFF	TGTGCCAGCAGCCGGGCCGCAGGGGGGCACACTGAAGCTTTCTTT
-	many	TRBJ2-3	TRBV6-1	CASSDWASSPDTQYF	TGTGCCAGCAGTGATTGGGCATCCTCTCCAGATACGCAGTATTTT
-	many	TRBJ1-5	TRBV5-1	CASSLVGGEHQPQHF	TGCGCCAGCAGCTTGGTGGGGGGGGAGCATCAGCCCCAGCATTTT
-	many	TRBJ1-1	TRBV30	CAWDGSGGTEAFF	TGTGCCTGGGACGGGAGCGGCGGCACTGAAGCTTTCTTT